The 21 T cell receptor beta chains given below trace back to one sample, sequenced in a study of T cells in Graves' hyperthyroidism and ophthalmopathy. Amplification targeted TCR beta CDR3 regions from RNA transcripts. The HTBI set primed first-round TCR CDR3 RT-PCR. TCRdb re-called the multiplex PCR reads through MiXCR, storing one row per CDR3 protein. The sample gives more than 550,000 distinct CDR3 sequences, roughly a sixth of which show up once; over 15% is in the top ten. Source material: blood. The receptors shown here come from a woman in her forties or fifties with Graves' hyperthyroidism that later progressed to Graves' ophthalmopathy.

With regard to this clonotype: An end of the junction does not agree with germline; a read error may underlie this. This chain connects TRBV10-3 to TRBJ1-5, with 8 bases that match TRBD1. CDR3 length: 16 amino acids. Germline V gene lookup returns CDR1 ENHRY and CDR2 SYGVKD. The CDR3 protein is CAISDPDRESAQLQHF. Written as DNA, the CDR3 is TGTGCCATCAGTGACCCGGACAGGGAGTCCGCTCAGCTCCAGCATTTT.

This clonotype was seen a handful of times. The gene calls are TRBV20-1 and TRBJ2-2; D is possibly TRBD2 (6 bases). With 0 bases removed from V and 4 bases from J, the gap between germline ends came to 12 bases. Germline-derived CDR1 and CDR2 are DFQATT and SNEGSKA (reference sequence). The CDR3 sequence is 15 residues long. The CDR3: CSARDPGGATGELFF. CDR3 nucleotide sequence: TGCAGTGCTAGAGATCCGGGCGGGGCCACCGGGGAGCTGTTTTTT.

The table lists this clonotype with a few counts. The chain uses TRBV7-8 and TRBJ1-2; D unclear. Germline CDR1 and CDR2: SGHVS and FQNEAQ. The CDR3 is 16 amino acids. The V gene lost 0 bases and the J gene lost 0 bases, with 11 bases spanning the gap. The CDR3 region has the DNA TGTGCCAGCAGCTTAGCGGGCAGAGATTCTAACTATGGCTACACCTTC. Its translation is CASSLAGRDSNYGYTF.

V and J are TRBV19 and TRBJ2-6; D not certain. The CDR3 runs 15 residues. V lost 4 bases, J lost 2 bases, and 9 bases lay in between. Per the germline V gene, CDR1 is LNHDA and CDR2 is SQIVND (reference sequence). The CDR3 bases are TGTGCCAGTAGTAGCCAGGTTGCTGGGGCCAACGTCCTGACTTTC. As protein: CASSSQVAGANVLTF.

The rearrangement joins TRBV25-1 to TRBJ2-3; D tentatively reads TRBD1 or TRBD2 (5 bases each). The V end was cut by 2 bases, the J end by 4 bases, with 16 bases between. CDR3 length: 16 amino acids. CDR1 and CDR2 (germline): MGHDK, SYGVNS. CDR3: CASSEVGRTRADTQYF. For the CDR3, the DNA is TGTGCCAGCAGTGAAGTGGGGCGGACTCGGGCAGATACGCAGTATTTT.

A few counts support this clonotype. A much more abundant neighbour one base away suggests this may be a read error. The rearrangement uses TRBV3-1 and TRBJ1-1, with 9 positions matching TRBD1. The germline CDR1 and CDR2 sequences are LGHDT and YNNKEL (reference sequence). The CDR3 runs 16 residues. The CDR3 is CDSSQKLGQGSTEAFF. The CDR3 coding sequence is TGTGACAGCAGCCAAAAGTTGGGACAGGGAAGCACTGAAGCTTTCTTT. The whole variable domain, filled in from reference TRBV3-1 and TRBJ1-1, reads DTAVSQTPKYLVTQMGNDKSIKCEQNLGHDTMYWYKQDSKKFLKIMFSYNNKELIINETVPNRFSPKSPDKAHLNLHINSLELGDSAVYFCDSSQKLGQGSTEAFFGQGTRLTVV.

This clonotype has just a few counts. The CDR3 nucleotides read TGTGCCAGCAGTCATGACAGGGGGGTTGAAGCTTTCTTT. Protein product: CASSHDRGVEAFF. The V gene is TRBV12-3 or TRBV12-4, the J gene TRBJ1-1, with 9 nucleotides matching TRBD1. The CDR3 is 13 amino acids. V lost 5 bases and J lost 7; bases outside the gene matches: 5.

The chain combines TRBV12-3 or TRBV12-4 with TRBJ1-4; a possible D gene is TRBD1 (5 bases). The length of the CDR3 is 14 residues. Trimming took 6 bases from V and 7 from J, leaving 15 bases between them. In nucleotides, the CDR3 is TGTGCCAGCAGCCCTGCAGGGTACGGTGAAAAACTGTTTTTT. This sequence encodes CASSPAGYGEKLFF.

Many counts were recorded for this clonotype. The rearrangement joins TRBV3-1 to TRBJ2-1; 9 nucleotides match TRBD1. The CDR3 runs to 20 residues. Germline loops: CDR1 LGHDT, CDR2 YNNKEL (reference sequence). The V gene end was trimmed by 0 bases and the J gene end by 1 base; junction bases not matched to a gene: 13. The CDR3 spells CASSQDLGQGNRRSYNEQFF. The CDR3 DNA follows: TGTGCCAGCAGCCAAGATTTAGGACAGGGGAACCGGAGGTCCTACAATGAGCAGTTCTTC.

The rearrangement joins TRBV6-9 to TRBJ2-1; possible D gene TRBD1, 5 bases. CDR1 is MNHGY and CDR2 is SVAAGI in the germline V gene. CDR3 size: 14 residues. Trimming left V 3 bases short and J 4 bases short, with 10 bases between. The CDR3 DNA is TGTGCCAGCAGTTACGAAAGGGGTTACAATGAGCAGTTCTTC. Its protein product is CASSYERGYNEQFF.

The genes are TRBV2 and TRBJ2-3, with TRBD2 identical over 10 bases. This CDR3 is built from 16 residues. The ends lost 4 bases at V and 1 base at J; junction bases unmatched: 5. Germline V lookup: CDR1 SNHLY, CDR2 FYNNEI. The CDR3 loop is CASSVGSGGGTDTQYF. The CDR3 coding sequence is TGTGCCAGCAGTGTAGGGAGCGGGGGGGGCACAGATACGCAGTATTTT.

This clonotype was seen a few times. CDR3 amino acids: CASSVELQETQYF. DNA of the CDR3: TGTGCCAGCAGCGTAGAATTACAAGAGACCCAGTACTTC. The chain has TRBV9 and TRBJ2-5, with unresolved D. There are 13 residues in the CDR3. Between the trimmed V and J ends, which lost 0 bases and 2 bases, there was a span of 5 bases. CDR1 and CDR2 (germline): SGDLS, YYNGEE.

This clonotype was found many times. The chain carries TRBV10-3 and TRBJ2-7; the match to TRBD2 covers 11 bases. V shed 4 bases and J 5 bases; nucleotides not matched to a gene: 4. The CDR3 length is 14 residues. Germline V lookup: CDR1 ENHRY, CDR2 SYGVKD. CDR3 loop: CAISVLAGGDEQYF. DNA of the CDR3: TGTGCCATCAGTGTCCTAGCGGGGGGCGACGAGCAGTACTTC.

This clonotype was recorded at least ten times. The chain recombines TRBV3-1 with TRBJ1-1, with no clear D. V gave up 3 bases and J gave up 5 bases, with 10 bases separating them. CDR3 length: 13 residues. Per germline, CDR1 LGHDT and CDR2 YNNKEL (reference sequence). The CDR3 region is CASSQETRTEAFF. CDR3 DNA sequence: TGTGCCAGCAGCCAGGAAACGAGAACTGAAGCTTTCTTT.

This clonotype was counted at least ten times. The CDR3 nucleotides are TGTGCCAGCAGTGAAGCGTGGCCAGAAGAGACCCAGTACTTC. Its translation: CASSEAWPEETQYF. The V and J genes are TRBV2 and TRBJ2-5, with unresolved D. The CDR3 runs 14 residues. V was pared by 0 bases and J by 3 bases, with 8 bases between. CDR1 is SNHLY and CDR2 is FYNNEI in the germline V gene.

As for this clonotype: A much larger clone is a single base away; this may be a read error. The V and J genes are TRBV20-1 and TRBJ2-5, with 10 bases that match TRBD1. Germline CDR1 and CDR2: DFQATT and SNEGSKA (reference sequence). Trimming took 2 bases from V and 6 from J; bases not matched to a gene: 9. The CDR3 consists of 15 residues. The CDR3 loop is CSARHPGQGGKTQYF. CDR3 in DNA: TGCAGTGCTAGACACCCCGGACAGGGGGGAAAGACCCAGTACTTC.

This clonotype was recorded many times. V and J are TRBV11-3 and TRBJ2-1; D might be TRBD2 (6 bases). The CDR3 runs 13 residues. Per germline, CDR1 SGHNT and CDR2 YENEEA. V was shortened by 6 bases and J by 0 bases, with 6 bases between the two germline ends. Written as DNA, the CDR3 is TGTGCCAGCAGTAGCGGCTCCTACAATGAGCAGTTCTTC. Amino acid sequence: CASSSGSYNEQFF.

J is TRBJ2-7 and V is TRBV15; perhaps TRBD2 as D (7 bases). The germline V gene encodes CDR1 LNHNV and CDR2 YYDKDF (reference sequence). The CDR3 totals 15 residues. V was clipped by 0 bases and J by 6 bases, with 15 bases between them. The CDR3 sequence is CATSREGGGLGEQYF. As DNA, the CDR3 is TGTGCCACCAGCAGAGAGGGGGGGGGGCTTGGCGAGCAGTACTTC.

This clonotype was seen a handful of times. The chain links TRBV20-1 to TRBJ2-3; 7 bases are a match to TRBD2. With V trimmed by 0 bases and J by 3 bases, 6 bases remained unmatched. CDR1 and CDR2 (germline): DFQATT, SNEGSKA (reference sequence). The CDR3 is 15 amino acids. The CDR3 protein is CSAREASSGTDTQYF. The DNA for the CDR3 is TGCAGTGCTAGAGAAGCGTCTAGCGGTACAGATACGCAGTATTTT.

This clonotype was observed a handful of times. This sequence joins TRBV19 and TRBJ1-4; TRBD1 aligns across 8 bases. The V and J ends lost 7 bases and 7 bases, in that order; junction bases with no gene match: 8. Germline CDR1 and CDR2: LNHDA and SQIVND (reference sequence). The CDR3 length is 14 residues. The CDR3: CASTSDRESEKLFF. In nucleotides, the CDR3 is TGTGCCAGTACCTCGGACAGGGAAAGTGAAAAACTGTTTTTT.

Only a few counts were recorded for this clonotype. V and J are TRBV3-1 and TRBJ1-2, with 7 bases aligning to TRBD1. CDR1 and CDR2 (germline): LGHDT, YNNKEL (reference sequence). The CDR3 is 16 amino acids. Trimming at V came to 4 bases and at J to 2 bases, leaving 10 bases not matched to a gene. The CDR3 DNA is TGTGCCAGCAGCCCGCATTACAGGGGCGACAACTATGGCTACACCTTC. It specifies CASSPHYRGDNYGYTF.